This T cell receptor beta chain appears in the sequencing data of a study of blood T cell repertoires in COVID-19. Across the study: T cells, B-cell-depleted T cells, or PBMCs supplied cDNA or gDNA.

V was trimmed by 6 bases and J by 7 bases, leaving 18 bases between them. This CDR3 comprises 14 residues. Germline V gene lookup returns CDR1 LGHDT and CDR2 YNNKEL (reference sequence). In terms of age and location, participants ranged from roughly 18 to 90 years and lived in approximately 24 US areas. In the original analysis: Estimates of nucleated cell counts were drawn from the amplification of reference gene primers. Profiling relied on immunoSEQ multiplex PCR, and the TCRdb table lists in-frame clones only, not all of them. V, J and clone size reflect that table, while D and trimming were determined from the DNA. The repertoire holds approximately 400,000 clones, with more than 75% as singletons.

The receptor was derived from a young man who had recovered from COVID-19. The chain joins TRBV3-1 (or the pseudogene TRBV3-2) to TRBJ1-2, with a possible D match to TRBD1 (6 bases). Sequencing was done on a sample of PBMCs or T cells enriched from blood (not recorded which). Written as DNA, the CDR3 is TGTGCCAGCAGTCCCCGGACAGCCATCCTTGGCTACACCTTC. Translated: CASSPRTAILGYTF.